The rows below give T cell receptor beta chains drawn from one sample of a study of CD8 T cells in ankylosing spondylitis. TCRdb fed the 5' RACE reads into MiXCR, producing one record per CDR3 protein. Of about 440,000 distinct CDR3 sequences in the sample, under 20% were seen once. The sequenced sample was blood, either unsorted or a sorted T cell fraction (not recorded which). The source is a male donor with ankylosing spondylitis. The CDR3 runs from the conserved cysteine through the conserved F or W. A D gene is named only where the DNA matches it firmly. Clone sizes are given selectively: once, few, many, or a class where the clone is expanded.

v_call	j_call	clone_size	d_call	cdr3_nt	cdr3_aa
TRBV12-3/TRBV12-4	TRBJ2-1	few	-	TGTGCCAGCAGGGAGAACATTCTAGCCGATGAGCAGTTCTTC	CASRENILADEQFF
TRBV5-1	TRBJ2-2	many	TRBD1	TGCGCCAGCAGCCGAACTCCCGGGACAGGGAACACCGGGGAGCTGTTTTTT	CASSRTPGTGNTGELFF
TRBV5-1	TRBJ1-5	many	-	TGCGCCAGCAGCTTGGAGGGGAGCAATCAGCCCCAGCATTTT	CASSLEGSNQPQHF
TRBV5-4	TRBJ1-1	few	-	TGTGCCAGCAGCTACCGCTCACAGGGAAGCACTGAAGCTTTCTTT	CASSYRSQGSTEAFF
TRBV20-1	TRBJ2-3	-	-	TGCAGTGCCCCGTGGCCGCCCCGATCGGATACGCAGTATTTT	CSAPWPPRSDTQYF
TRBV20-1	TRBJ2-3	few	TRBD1	TGCAGTGCTAGAACCGACAGGGGTAATGGAGATACGCAGTATTTT	CSARTDRGNGDTQYF
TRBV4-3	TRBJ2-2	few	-	TGCGCCAGCAGCCAAGTCACTTCTCTCTGGGACACCGGGGAGCTGTTTTTT	CASSQVTSLWDTGELFF
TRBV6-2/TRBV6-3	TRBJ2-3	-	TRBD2	TGTGCCAGCTTAGACCACGGACTAGCGGGGGGGATTTCTAGCACAGATACGCAGTATTTT	CASLDHGLAGGISSTDTQYF
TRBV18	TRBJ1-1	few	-	TGTGCCAGCTCACCAAAGGCTCCAGCCACTGAAGCTTTCTTT	CASSPKAPATEAFF
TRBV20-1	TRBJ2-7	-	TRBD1	TGCAGTTGGGAAGGACAGGTCGCCTACGAGCAGTACTTC	CSWEGQVAYEQYF
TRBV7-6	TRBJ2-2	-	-	TGTGCCAGCAGCCCCAGGGGTGGGGGGCAGCGGAACACCGGGGAGCTGTTTTTT	CASSPRGGGQRNTGELFF
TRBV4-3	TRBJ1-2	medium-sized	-	TGCGCCAGCAGCCAAGAATCGGCGGGATGGAGCTATGGCTACACCTTC	CASSQESAGWSYGYTF
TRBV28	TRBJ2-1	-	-	TGTGCCAGCAGTTTTACAGGTTGGGACAATGAGCAGTTCTTC	CASSFTGWDNEQFF
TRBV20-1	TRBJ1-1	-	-	TGCAGTACTATACCCCTCCTGACGCAACTCAGAACTGCAGGTTTCGCTGAAGCTTTCTTT	CSTIPLLTQLRTAGFAEAFF
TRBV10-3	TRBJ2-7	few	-	TGTGCCATCAGTGCGATAAGTACGGAGCTCTCCTACGAGCAGTACTTC	CAISAISTELSYEQYF
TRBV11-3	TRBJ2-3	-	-	TGTGCCAGCAGCTTAGTTCAGGGAACAGATACGCAGTATTTT	CASSLVQGTDTQYF
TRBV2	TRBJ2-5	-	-	TGTGCCAGCAATAAGGATTCAGAGACCCAGTACTTC	CASNKDSETQYF
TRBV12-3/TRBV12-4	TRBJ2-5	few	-	TGTGCCAGCAGTTTAGGGACGAGAGAGACCCAGTACTTC	CASSLGTRETQYF
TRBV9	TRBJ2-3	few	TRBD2	TGTGCCAGCAGCGTAATAGCGGGAGAAACAGATACGCAGTATTTT	CASSVIAGETDTQYF
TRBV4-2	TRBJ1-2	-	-	TGTGCCAGCAGCCAAGATTTGGCGGGGGCCCCTACCGTCTATGGCTACACCTTC	CASSQDLAGAPTVYGYTF
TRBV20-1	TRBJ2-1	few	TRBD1	TGCAGTGCTAGAGGCCGGGACAGGGGGAAGAGAGGGGACAATGAGCAGTTCTTC	CSARGRDRGKRGDNEQFF
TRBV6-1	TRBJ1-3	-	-	TGTGCCAGCAGCCTCGGGTTCGGAGGAGGAAACACCATATATTTT	CASSLGFGGGNTIYF
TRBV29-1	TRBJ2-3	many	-	TGCAGCGTCGCCCCGGGCACAGATACGCAGTATTTT	CSVAPGTDTQYF
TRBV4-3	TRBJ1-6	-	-	TGCGCCAGCAGCCAAGAAGGGGGTTATAATTCACCCCTCCACTTT	CASSQEGGYNSPLHF
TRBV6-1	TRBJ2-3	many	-	TGTGCCAGCAGCGACAGGTTTCGCACAGATACGCAGTATTTT	CASSDRFRTDTQYF
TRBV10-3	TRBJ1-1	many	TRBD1	TGTGCCATCAGTCCGGACAGGGACGTACCTGAAGCTTTCTTT	CAISPDRDVPEAFF
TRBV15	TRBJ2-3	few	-	TGTGCCACCAGCAGACGGGGTGGGGCAGATACGCAGTATTTT	CATSRRGGADTQYF
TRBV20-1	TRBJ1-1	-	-	TGCAGTGCTAGGAGGCGGAGGAGCACTGAAGCTTTCTTT	CSARRRRSTEAFF
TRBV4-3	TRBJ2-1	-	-	TGCGCCAGCAGACATACAGGGGAGGGTTACAATGAGCAGTTCTTC	CASRHTGEGYNEQFF
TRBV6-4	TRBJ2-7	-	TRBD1	TGTGCCAGCAGTGGTCTTAGGGGGCGGGTCTACGAGCAGTACTTC	CASSGLRGRVYEQYF
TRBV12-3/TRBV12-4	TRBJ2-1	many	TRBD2	TGTGCCAGCAGTTTACTAGCGGGAGGGGTCAATGAGCAGTTCTTC	CASSLLAGGVNEQFF
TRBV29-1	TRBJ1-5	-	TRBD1	TGCAGCGTAGCAGAACCCGGACAGGTGAATCAGCCCCAGCATTTT	CSVAEPGQVNQPQHF
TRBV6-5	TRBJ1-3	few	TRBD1	TGTGCCAGCAGTTACGGGACAGCTGGAAACACCATATATTTT	CASSYGTAGNTIYF
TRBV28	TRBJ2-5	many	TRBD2	TGTGCCAGCAGTTTAGCCAGCGGGAGTAGTCCCCACCAAGAGACCCAGTACTTC	CASSLASGSSPHQETQYF
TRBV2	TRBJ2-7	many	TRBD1	TGTGCCAGCAGTGGGGCCAGGGGGCGCGAGCAGTACTTC	CASSGARGREQYF
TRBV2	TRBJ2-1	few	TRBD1	TGTGCCAGTACACACAGGGGAACAAGGAACAATGAGCAGTTCTTC	CASTHRGTRNNEQFF
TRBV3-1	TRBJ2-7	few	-	TGTGCCAGCTCCGGGACACCGTACGAGCAGTACTTC	CASSGTPYEQYF
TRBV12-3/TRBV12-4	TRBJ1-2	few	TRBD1	TGTGCCAGCAGTTTACGGACAGGCAACTATGGCTACACCTTC	CASSLRTGNYGYTF
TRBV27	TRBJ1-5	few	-	TGTGCCAGCAGTTCCTCCGGGGGAACTCCTAATCAGCCCCAGCATTTT	CASSSSGGTPNQPQHF
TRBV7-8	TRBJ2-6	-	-	TGTGCCAGCAGCTCACAGGGCGGGACGGCTGGGGCCAACGTCCTGACTTTC	CASSSQGGTAGANVLTF
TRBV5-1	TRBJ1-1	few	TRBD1	TGCGCCAGCAGCTCAGACAGGGGGGCTTCTGAAGCTTTCTTT	CASSSDRGASEAFF
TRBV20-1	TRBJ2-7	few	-	TGCAGTGCTAGAGATAGTCGTGGCTCCTCCTACGAGCAGTACTTC	CSARDSRGSSYEQYF
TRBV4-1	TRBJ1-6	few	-	TGCGCCAGCAGCCAACTGGGTACAGGATCACCCCTCCACTTT	CASSQLGTGSPLHF
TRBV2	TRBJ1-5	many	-	TGTGCCAGCAAAACCACGGAGACTCAGCCCCAGCATTTT	CASKTTETQPQHF
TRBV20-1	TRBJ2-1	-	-	TGCAGTGCTCAGAGGGGGGGCCTCAATGAGCAGTTCTTC	CSAQRGGLNEQFF